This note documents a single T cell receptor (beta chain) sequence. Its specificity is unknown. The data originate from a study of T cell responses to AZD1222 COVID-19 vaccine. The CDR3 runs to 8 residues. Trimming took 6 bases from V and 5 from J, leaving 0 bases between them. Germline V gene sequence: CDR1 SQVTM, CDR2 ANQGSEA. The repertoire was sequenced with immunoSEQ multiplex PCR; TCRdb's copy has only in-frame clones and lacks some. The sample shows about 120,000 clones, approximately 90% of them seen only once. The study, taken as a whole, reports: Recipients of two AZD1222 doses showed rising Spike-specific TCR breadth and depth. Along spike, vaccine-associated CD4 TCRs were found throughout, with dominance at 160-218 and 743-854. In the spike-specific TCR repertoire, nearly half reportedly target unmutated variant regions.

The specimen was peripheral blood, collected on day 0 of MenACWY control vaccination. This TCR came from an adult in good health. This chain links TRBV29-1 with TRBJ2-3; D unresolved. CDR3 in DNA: TGCAGCGTAGATACGCAGTATTTT. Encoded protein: CSVDTQYF.